This T cell receptor beta chain comes out of a study of vaccination effects on CD4 cells after COVID-19. TCRdb keeps only in-frame clones here, not all; method: immunoSEQ multiplex PCR. The table includes about 66,000 clones, roughly 76% detected once. Comments on this clone: Its specificity is unknown.

This CDR3 region has 17 residues. Germline V gene lookup returns CDR1 MGHRA and CDR2 YSYEKL. V gave up 3 bases and J gave up 8 bases; unmatched junction bases: 8. With the ViraFEST assay, the study expanded antigen-specific CD4+ T cells using viral peptide pools, then sequenced them. With approximately 9 days of culture completed, CD4+ T cells were isolated. Two doses of either BNT162b2 or mRNA-1273 were given to each participant. All vaccine recipients tested negative for nucleocapsid antibodies and had never contracted SARS-CoV-2 infection. Cultures used under 2.5 million PBMC per well, about 10 IU/ml IL-2 and approximately 10 ug/ml peptides. Cultures got half-medium changes with IL-2 on days 3 and 7.

This sequence was found in a human donor who received a COVID-19 vaccine. The chain uses TRBV4-1 and TRBJ2-3, with TRBD2 matching 16 bases. The sample here was CD4+ T cells from PBMCs cultured with HCoV-OC43 spike peptides, taken after COVID-19 vaccination. Subset here: HCoV-OC43 spike overlapping peptide pool stimulation. The CDR3 is CASSHRGTSGGEGTQYF. CDR3 nucleotide sequence: TGCGCCAGCAGCCACCGCGGGACTAGCGGGGGGGAGGGTACGCAGTATTTT.